A selection of T cell receptor beta chains follows, all from one sample in a study of identical twins. TCRdb itself ran the 5' RACE reads through MiXCR, one entry per CDR3 protein. The sample includes about 500,000 distinct CDR3 sequences, roughly an eighth of them seen just once. This same sample was also taken into another study, of yellow fever vaccine responses in identical twins.

The sample was CD4+ T cells sorted from blood. These receptor sequences come from a woman aged 18-35 years in good health. Each CDR3 is given with its conserved first and last residue. A D gene is named only where the DNA matches it firmly. Part of the rows lack a size; the others show once, few, many or a class for expanded clones.

TRBJ2-1 TRBD2 . 14 TRBV5-1 CASSGGTSGNEQFF TGCGCCAGCAGCGGGGGGACTAGCGGCAATGAGCAGTTCTTC
TRBJ2-5 . many 13 TRBV12-3/TRBV12-4 CASSFLPRETQYF TGTGCCAGCAGTTTTCTTCCCCGGGAGACCCAGTACTTC
TRBJ2-3 . few 18 TRBV7-8 CASSLFGTGRPSTDTQYF TGTGCCAGCAGCTTATTCGGGACGGGCAGACCTAGCACAGATACGCAGTATTTT
TRBJ2-7 TRBD2 . 15 TRBV28 CASSLLPTSVSEQYF TGTGCCAGCAGTTTATTGCCGACTAGCGTCTCCGAGCAGTACTTC
TRBJ2-7 TRBD2 . 14 TRBV28 CASSLFRGGGEQYF TGTGCCAGCAGTTTATTCCGGGGGGGAGGCGAGCAGTACTTC
TRBJ2-5 . . 16 TRBV27 CASSLLGLKDKETQYF TGTGCCAGCAGTTTATTAGGCTTGAAGGACAAAGAGACCCAGTACTTC
TRBJ2-5 . many 12 TRBV29-1 CSVIPGGETQYF TGCAGCGTTATCCCCGGCGGAGAGACCCAGTACTTC
TRBJ2-1 . . 16 TRBV6-2/TRBV6-3 CASSQRGGTTVNEQFF TGTGCCAGCAGTCAGAGGGGCGGCACCACGGTCAATGAGCAGTTCTTC
TRBJ1-5 . . 15 TRBV6-1 CASSEGSQGRQPQHF TGTGCCAGCAGTGAAGGGTCGCAGGGCCGGCAGCCCCAGCATTTT
TRBJ2-2 . few 15 TRBV11-1 CASSLGPGLTGELFF TGTGCCAGCAGCTTAGGTCCGGGTTTGACCGGGGAGCTGTTTTTT
TRBJ2-3 . many 15 TRBV3-1 CASSPQAALTDTQYF TGTGCCAGCAGCCCCCAGGCCGCCCTCACAGATACGCAGTATTTT
TRBJ2-1 . . 15 TRBV4-2 CASSQGPSSYNEQFF TGTGCCAGCAGCCAAGGACCAAGCTCCTACAATGAGCAGTTCTTC
TRBJ2-7 . many 11 TRBV29-1 CSVLNSYEQYF TGCAGCGTTCTAAACTCCTACGAGCAGTACTTC
TRBJ2-1 TRBD2 few 15 TRBV28 CASSTIAGGVNEQFF TGTGCCAGCTCCACCATAGCGGGAGGGGTCAATGAGCAGTTCTTC
TRBJ2-3 TRBD1 few 14 TRBV6-1 CATAGTGLGNTQYF TGTGCCACAGCGGGGACAGGGCTGGGAAATACGCAGTATTTT
TRBJ1-6 TRBD1 . 18 TRBV7-8 CASSLVWAGGEYNSPLHF TGTGCCAGCAGCTTAGTGTGGGCAGGGGGAGAATATAATTCACCCCTCCACTTT
TRBJ2-5 . . 13 TRBV29-1 CSVDSVGRETQYF TGCAGCGTTGATAGCGTCGGCAGGGAGACCCAGTACTTC
TRBJ2-5 TRBD1 . 15 TRBV28 CASSSTGQGGETQYF TGTGCCAGCAGTTCGACCGGACAGGGGGGCGAGACCCAGTACTTC
TRBJ2-3 TRBD2 few 15 TRBV2 CASGRTSGSTDTQYF TGTGCCAGCGGACGGACTAGCGGGAGCACAGATACGCAGTATTTT
TRBJ2-7 TRBD2 few 14 TRBV7-2 CASSLTSGSSEQYF TGTGCCAGCAGCTTAACTAGCGGGTCCTCCGAGCAGTACTTC
TRBJ2-5 . . 13 TRBV29-1 CSAVQGPGETQYF TGCAGCGCTGTGCAGGGGCCGGGGGAGACCCAGTACTTC
TRBJ2-5 TRBD1 few 15 TRBV11-2 CASSSMTGSQETQYF TGTGCCAGCAGCTCGATGACAGGGTCTCAAGAGACCCAGTACTTC
TRBJ2-1 . few 15 TRBV20-1 CSAPSYKSSYNEQFF TGCAGTGCTCCCTCGTATAAGAGCTCCTACAATGAGCAGTTCTTC
TRBJ2-7 . few 15 TRBV9 CASSVLATESYEQYF TGTGCCAGCAGCGTACTGGCGACGGAATCCTACGAGCAGTACTTC
TRBJ2-7 TRBD1 few 16 TRBV27 CASRPLTGGQSYEQYF TGTGCCAGCAGACCCCTGACAGGGGGCCAGTCCTACGAGCAGTACTTC
TRBJ2-1 . . 16 TRBV27 CASSLPPGSSYNEQFF TGTGCCAGCAGTTTACCACCCGGGAGCTCCTACAATGAGCAGTTCTTC
TRBJ2-6 . few 13 TRBV5-1 CASGDSGANVLTF TGCGCCAGCGGGGACTCTGGGGCCAACGTCCTGACTTTC
TRBJ2-5 TRBD1 few 15 TRBV7-7 CASSLGTGTLETQYF TGTGCTAGCAGCTTAGGGACAGGGACCCTAGAGACCCAGTACTTC
TRBJ2-3 . . 16 TRBV11-2 CASSYQGLWGTDTQYF TGTGCCAGCAGCTACCAGGGGTTGTGGGGCACAGATACGCAGTATTTT
TRBJ2-7 TRBD1 few 15 TRBV3-1 CASSPRDRAMGEQYF TGTGCCAGCAGCCCCCGGGACAGGGCCATGGGAGAGCAGTACTTC
TRBJ2-3 TRBD2 few 17 TRBV11-3 CASSLTVLAGGQDTQYF TGTGCCAGCAGTCTAACGGTACTAGCGGGGGGGCAGGATACGCAGTATTTT
TRBJ2-5 . . 15 TRBV3-1 CASSHLDSRRETQYF TGTGCCAGCAGCCATCTCGACTCCCGCCGGGAGACCCAGTACTTC
TRBJ2-5 . few 16 TRBV4-1 CASSQDSNRQGRAQYF TGCGCCAGCAGCCAAGACAGCAACAGACAGGGGAGGGCCCAGTACTTC
TRBJ2-3 TRBD1 few 15 TRBV29-1 CSVGGPGTATDTQYF TGCAGCGTTGGAGGACCCGGGACAGCCACAGATACGCAGTATTTT
TRBJ2-2 . many 13 TRBV7-2 CASSSIPAGELFF TGTGCCAGCAGCTCGATCCCGGCCGGGGAGCTGTTTTTT
TRBJ2-5 . few 13 TRBV7-8 CASARVSQETQYF TGTGCCAGCGCCCGTGTTAGCCAAGAGACCCAGTACTTC
TRBJ1-6 . . 14 TRBV5-1 CASSFEGQNSPLHF TGCGCCAGCAGCTTTGAAGGCCAGAATTCACCCCTCCACTTT
TRBJ2-1 . few 12 TRBV3-1 CASSRDFNEQFF TGTGCCAGCAGCCGAGACTTCAATGAGCAGTTCTTC
TRBJ1-2 . few 14 TRBV7-9 CASRPGGALYGYTF TGTGCCAGCAGACCGGGAGGAGCCCTCTATGGCTACACCTTC
TRBJ2-7 TRBD1 few 13 TRBV7-9 CASSLQGDYEQYF TGTGCCAGCAGCTTACAGGGGGATTACGAGCAGTACTTC
TRBJ2-7 TRBD2 . 18 TRBV9 CASSSGLAGGPRGYEQYF TGTGCCAGCAGCTCGGGACTAGCGGGAGGTCCTCGGGGCTACGAGCAGTACTTC
TRBJ2-1 . many 15 TRBV12-3/TRBV12-4 CASSFGTPSYNEQFF TGTGCCAGCAGTTTTGGGACCCCATCCTACAATGAGCAGTTCTTC
TRBJ2-1 . . 16 TRBV4-3 CASSQDSFGGYNEQFF TGCGCCAGCAGCCAAGATTCCTTTGGCGGATACAATGAGCAGTTCTTC
TRBJ1-2 . . 11 TRBV12-3/TRBV12-4 CASSKNYGYTF TGTGCCAGCAGTAAGAACTATGGCTACACCTTC
TRBJ2-1 . few 14 TRBV7-2 CASSLGGSVHEQFF TGTGCCAGCAGCTTAGGGGGATCGGTCCATGAGCAGTTCTTC
TRBJ1-1 . . 14 TRBV30 CAWSPGGKNTEAFF TGTGCCTGGTCACCGGGGGGGAAGAACACTGAAGCTTTCTTT
TRBJ2-1 TRBD2 . 16 TRBV7-2 CASSPTVSGGYNEQFF TGTGCCAGCAGCCCCACGGTTAGCGGGGGGTACAATGAGCAGTTCTTC
TRBJ2-6 . . 18 TRBV2 CASSGRLTDYSGANVLTF TGTGCCAGCAGTGGTCGTCTTACCGACTACTCTGGGGCCAACGTCCTGACTTTC